Presented here are 10 T cell receptor beta chains from one specimen sequenced in a study of T cells after yellow fever vaccination. One entry per CDR3 protein results from TCRdb running MiXCR on the 5' RACE reads. Among 500,000 to 650,000 distinct CDR3 sequences, 9% to 15% were seen once, and the ten largest hold around 14%. The source material was PBMCs, sampled on the day of the yellow fever booster vaccination. Source of these receptors: a man aged 25-45 years who received the YFV17D yellow fever vaccine.

The chain is built from TRBV5-4 and TRBJ2-3, with D perhaps matching TRBD2 (6 bases). This CDR3 has 14 residues. The V gene lost 0 bases and the J gene lost 4 bases, with 9 bases spanning the gap. Germline V gene sequence: CDR1 SGHNT, CDR2 YYREEE (reference sequence). The DNA for the CDR3 is TGTGCCAGCAGCTTGGACGGGGGATCAGATACGCAGTATTTT. Its protein product is CASSLDGGSDTQYF.

This chain links TRBV19 with TRBJ1-1; 8 bases are a match to TRBD1. The junction had 9 bases not matched to a gene; V was cut back by 6 bases and J by 12 bases. CDR1 LNHDA and CDR2 SQIVND come from the germline V gene (reference sequence). This CDR3 contains 12 residues. CDR3 bases: TGTGCCAGTAGACCGCAGGGGGCGCATCCTTTCTTT. It specifies CASRPQGAHPFF.

This clonotype was counted at least ten times. The V call is TRBV3-1, the J call TRBJ2-5; TRBD1 matches 8 bases. The CDR3 contains 16 residues. The germline CDR1 and CDR2 sequences are LGHDT and YNNKEL (reference sequence). V trimming: 0 bases; J trimming: 1 base; junction bases outside the gene matches: 4. The CDR3 protein is CASSQDPTGGQETQYF. The CDR3 DNA sequence: TGTGCCAGCAGCCAAGATCCAACAGGGGGCCAAGAGACCCAGTACTTC.

The CDR3 loop reads CASSSGQGDTYEQYF. The CDR3 region has the DNA TGCGCCAGCAGCTCCGGACAGGGGGACACCTACGAGCAGTACTTC. The chain recombines TRBV5-1 with TRBJ2-7; TRBD1 matches 10 bases. Looked up from germline, CDR1 is SGHRS and CDR2 is YFSETQ. CDR3 length: 15 residues. V lost 3 bases, J lost 2 bases, and 5 bases stayed unmatched.

There are a few counts of this clonotype. This chain uses TRBV6-5 with TRBJ2-4; 9 nucleotides agree with TRBD1. CDR3 length equals 15 residues. Germline assignment: CDR1 MNHEY and CDR2 SVGAGI. V dropped 1 base and J dropped 5; count of bases not matched to a gene: 3. The CDR3 sequence: CASSYWGDRENIQYF. The CDR3 DNA sequence: TGTGCCAGCAGTTACTGGGGGGACAGGGAAAACATTCAGTACTTC.

J is TRBJ2-5 and V is TRBV20-1, with 9 bases matching TRBD2. The CDR3 has 14 amino acids. The germline V gene has CDR1 DFQATT and CDR2 SNEGSKA (reference sequence). After removal of 3 bases from V and 6 bases from J, the junction contained 8 bases not matched to a gene. The CDR3 sequence is CSASGSGSGKTQYF. The CDR3 nucleotides read TGCAGTGCTAGTGGTAGCGGGAGTGGGAAGACCCAGTACTTC.

The chain combines TRBV6-1 with TRBJ2-7; no reliable D call. Germline lookup yields CDR1 MNHNS and CDR2 SASEGT. The CDR3 consists of 15 residues. The V and J ends lost 9 bases and 2 bases respectively, with 20 bases between them. The CDR3 here is CASRAPGPIPYEQYF. The CDR3 DNA reads as TGTGCCAGTAGAGCTCCCGGGCCGATCCCCTACGAGCAGTACTTC.

This clonotype was counted only a few times. The V and J genes are TRBV5-1 and TRBJ2-1, with 7 bases fitting TRBD2. With 5 bases clipped from V and 1 base from J, the junction kept 18 bases outside the gene matches. This CDR3 is 19 amino acids long. CDR1 and CDR2 (germline): SGHRS, YFSETQ. The CDR3 spells CASSYPSAGRRWSYNEQFF. Written as DNA, the CDR3 is TGCGCCAGCAGTTATCCCTCAGCGGGAAGGCGTTGGTCCTACAATGAGCAGTTCTTC.

This rearrangement joins TRBV7-2 to TRBJ2-7; maybe TRBD2 (6 bases). Germline V gene sequence: CDR1 SGHTA, CDR2 FQGNSA. CDR3 length equals 14 residues. The V end lost 5 bases, the J end lost 6 bases, and 17 bases lay between the germline ends. DNA of the CDR3: TGTGCCAGCAGCCCGCTGCGGGAAGTCGGCGAGCAGTACTTC. As protein: CASSPLREVGEQYF.

This clonotype has a count of ten or more. The rearrangement uses TRBV5-1 and TRBJ2-3; D remains ambiguous. The CDR3 totals 14 residues. Germline V CDR1 and CDR2: SGHRS, YFSETQ. The V gene lost 0 bases and the J gene lost 0 bases, with 5 bases spanning the gap. The CDR3 spells CASSLERSTDTQYF. CDR3 bases: TGCGCCAGCAGCTTGGAGCGCAGCACAGATACGCAGTATTTT.